These T cell receptor beta chains were read from a single sample in a study of blood T cell repertoires in COVID-19. Sequenced by immunoSEQ multiplex PCR; TCRdb stores in-frame clones only, minus some. This table has about 330,000 clones, roughly nine tenths appearing once. The sample was PBMCs or T cells enriched from blood (not recorded which). All receptors come from a woman in her 30s who had recovered from COVID-19. The CDR3 runs from the conserved cysteine through the conserved F or W. Each record gives: V gene, J gene, CDR3 protein.

>TRBV15|TRBJ2-7
CATSRGAGSTEQYF
>TRBV4-2|TRBJ1-3
CASSQEGQGIQDTIYF
>TRBV24-1|TRBJ1-3
CATSDNYDRDKGNTIYF
>TRBV27|TRBJ1-5
CASSPGGKQPQHF
>TRBV5-1|TRBJ2-1
CASSPGTGVPQVDEQFF
>TRBV10-3|TRBJ2-7
CAISSRGNSLYEQYF
>TRBV27|TRBJ1-1
CASSFVRGAEAFF
>TRBV4-3|TRBJ1-2
CASSQDLQGDYGYTF
>TRBV19|TRBJ2-5
CASSIGAGGDETQYF
>TRBV2|TRBJ1-6
CASSDRQGDYSPLHF
>TRBV30|TRBJ2-7
CAWSAGQGQNSYEQYF
>TRBV7-6|TRBJ1-1
CASSLGPGVNTEAFF
>TRBV6-5|TRBJ2-3
CASRQLAGAPDTQYF
>TRBV12-1|TRBJ1-1
CASSLGLTLNTEAFF